This TCR beta chain is drawn from a study of Graves' ophthalmopathy and Graves' hyperthyroidism. Whole-study findings and limits: Most clonotypes expanded in thyroid above 0.001 frequency were present in blood too. The model flagged ophthalmopathy progression at 65% to 71% sensitivity and nearly 75% specificity.

Amplified material comprised TCR beta CDR3 regions derived from RNA transcripts. HTBI primers primed a first-round RT-PCR, and a second-round multiplex PCR followed. One entry per CDR3 protein, called by TCRdb with MiXCR from the multiplex PCR reads. The repertoire holds around 40,000 distinct CDR3 sequences, roughly half seen once, with more than 15% in the top ten. The table lists this clonotype with many counts. Its specificity is unknown. This CDR3 is 12 amino acids long. Trimming took 2 bases from V and 5 from J, leaving 6 bases between them. A duration under 3 months, NOSPECS ≥4, CAS ≥3 and moderate-to-severe activity characterized the donors with ophthalmopathy. Exclusion covered patients with other autoimmune diseases or uncontrolled infections (as well as pregnancy or lactation).

Sequenced input: peripheral blood. The receptor was isolated from an adult man with Graves' ophthalmopathy. The rearrangement uses TRBV12-3 or TRBV12-4 and TRBJ2-5; D uncertain. The CDR3 sequence: CASSLSKETQYF. CDR3 nucleotide sequence: TGTGCCAGCAGTTTAAGTAAGGAGACCCAGTACTTC.